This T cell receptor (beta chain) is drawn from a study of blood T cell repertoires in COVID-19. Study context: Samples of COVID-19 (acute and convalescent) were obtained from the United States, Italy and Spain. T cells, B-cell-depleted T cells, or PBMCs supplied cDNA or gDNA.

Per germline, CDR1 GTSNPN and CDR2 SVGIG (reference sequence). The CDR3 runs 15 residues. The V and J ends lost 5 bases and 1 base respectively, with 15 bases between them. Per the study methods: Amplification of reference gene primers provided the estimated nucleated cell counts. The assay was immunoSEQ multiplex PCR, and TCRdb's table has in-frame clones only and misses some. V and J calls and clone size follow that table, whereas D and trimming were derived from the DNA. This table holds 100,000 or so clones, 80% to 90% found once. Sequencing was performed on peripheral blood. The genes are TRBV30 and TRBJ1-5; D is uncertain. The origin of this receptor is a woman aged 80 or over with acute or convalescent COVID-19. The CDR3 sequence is CAWGEGGGSNQPQHF. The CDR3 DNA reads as TGTGCCTGGGGGGAGGGCGGTGGAAGCAATCAGCCCCAGCATTTT.